The T cell receptor beta chain described here comes from a study of shared clonotypes between healthy human individuals (dated by TCRdb to 2019 to 2021). Regarding the study in general: A couple of women and three men aged 18 to 49 years were included in the cohort. To increase sequencing depth and limit assay-specific biases, TCR repertoire library preparation and sequencing were carried out by different laboratories using diverse techniques. Per donor, three plates each were used for CD4 naive and CD4 memory, two for CD8 naive, and one for CD8 memory. To estimate repertoire size and how much clonotype sharing occurs between individuals, the study deeply sequenced the blood TCR repertoires of several healthy adults. Each donor's leukapheresis produced roughly between roughly 0.85 and 9.5 billion PBMCs.

TCR CDR3 regions were amplified from genomic DNA by multiplex PCR using the deep immunoSEQ assay. Genomic DNA extracted from each cell subset was distributed evenly over all wells of several immunoSEQ 96-well plates, and each plate served as one replicate. Each replicate PCR for sorted subsets received roughly 0.2 ug genomic DNA, equal to about 30,000 T cell genomes. Purified libraries were quantified with a Qubit 3.0 fluorometer, sized on a Bioanalyzer 2100, and re-quantified with the KAPA Library Quantification kit. A separate single-read 150-cycle Illumina NextSeq 550 flow cell was used to sequence each immunoSEQ 96-well plate. Per the source publication's procedure: Because the immunoSEQ output held only junctional sequences and lacked quality scores, the filtering could not match the filtering applied to full-length reads. To assign V/J genes and CDR3, sequences were annotated against IMGT germline references using PyIR, a Python wrapper for IgBLAST v1.9. Any read was removed if the V/J assignment was weak (E-value above 1e-6), the CDR3 was missing, or the read contained stop codons, out-of-frame junctions, or ambiguous translated residues. V3J clonotypes were defined as sequences sharing the same inferred V gene, J gene, and CDR3 amino acid sequence. To compute the percentage overlap between repertoires, the number of shared unique clonotypes was divided by the size of the smaller repertoire. Repertoire richness was assessed with RTK rarefaction, the Chao1 estimator, and Recon v2.1 estimates of unobserved clonotypes. Generation probabilities were computed with OLGA for all TCRbeta clonotypes obtained by the gDNA method from a few donors. In its TCRdb copy, this immuneACCESS table keeps in-frame sequences only and misses some clones. Where compared with another copy, unresolved V genes explain less than half of these, and the others have no known cause. Clone size and the V and J calls come from that table; the DNA yielded D and trimming. The sample includes a few million clones, with approximately 92% observed a single time. About 1.7% of the sample rests with the top ten.

On this clone: What antigen it recognizes has not been identified. Base qualities are missing; no much larger clone stands one base away.

CD8 naive samples were CD45RO-negative cells positively selected for CCR7, giving a CD45RA+CCR7+ population that excluded TemRA cells. The donors were healthy, HIV-negative adults with no recently reported acute infections or vaccinations. All donors were Caucasian adults living in Nashville, Tennessee, USA. Blood was collected by leukapheresis, and PBMCs were isolated by Ficoll-Histopaque density gradient centrifugation and then cryopreserved in liquid nitrogen vapor phase. Purity and quantity of every magnetically sorted T cell population were checked by analytical flow cytometry. Genomic DNA was isolated from each sorted fraction and quantified by UV absorbance on a Nanodrop 2000c. Clipping removes 3 bases from V and 1 base from J, with 12 as the unmatched junction base count. Looking up the germline V gene yields CDR1 MDHEN and CDR2 SYDVKM. Counted from cysteine to phenylalanine, this CDR3 has 18 amino acids. Just the 54-base CDR3 DNA is kept, in frame starting at base 1.

What the work shows at the level of the full study, not this receptor alone: Only blood was sampled, and tissue TCR repertoires likely differ from those in blood. Compared with non-shared clonotypes, the clonotypes found in all four sorted-subset donors had higher generation probabilities. Across four donors, roughly 5.1% of naive CD4, roughly 3.3% of naive CD8, roughly 2.2% of memory CD4, and approximately 0.42% of memory CD8 clonotypes were shared. The genetic and exposure-history diversity represented was limited by the small number of donors. Pairwise subsampling led to the expectation that sequencing depth would affect the degree of clonotype sharing among donors. Even with the large sequencing depth, rarefaction of the sorted-subset datasets indicated that sequencing was incomplete. Estimated clonotype richness was generally larger for naive than for memory subsets.

Sequencing was performed on naive CD8+ T cells from PBMCs. According to the study, the label for this sample's cell subset or site signals: CD45RA+CCR7+. This TCR was recovered from a young man in good health. Some clones in this sample may be carry-over from other donors' samples. The rearrangement combines TRBV28 with TRBJ2-7; 10 nucleotides in the junction match TRBD2. This receptor has the CDR3 CASSFTGLAKGGSYEQYF. The bases are TGTGCCAGCAGTTTTACGGGACTAGCGAAAGGGGGGTCCTACGAGCAGTACTTC. When the CDR3 is completed using the reference TRBV28 and TRBJ2-7 genes on either side, the full variable domain is DVKVTQSSRYLVKRTGEKVFLECVQDMDHENMFWYRQDPGLGLRLIYFSYDVKMKEKGDIPEGYSVSREKKERFSLILESASTNQTSMYLCASSFTGLAKGGSYEQYFGPGTRLTVT.